This note documents a single TCR beta chain sequence. The V gene lost 3 bases and the J gene lost 3 bases, with 5 bases spanning the gap. This CDR3 spans 12 amino acids. Germline CDR1 reads SQVTM; CDR2 reads ANQGSEA. Amplification of ligated cDNA took four PCR rounds with SP2 and nested alpha and beta constant primers. Using its own MiXCR run on the 5' RACE reads, TCRdb lists one record per CDR3 protein. This table holds roughly 60,000 distinct CDR3 sequences, 6% to 8.5% found once. TCR cDNA received a 3' ligated oligonucleotide that carried a UMI. This record comes from a study of naive and memory T cell subsets.

The source of this sequence is a female donor in good health. This rearrangement joins TRBV29-1 to TRBJ2-2, with unresolved D. The DNA for the CDR3 is TGCAGCGTTGAGGCAGACACCGGGGAGCTGTTTTTT. It codes for CSVEADTGELFF.